This is a list of T cell receptor beta chains from one sample in a study of T cell changes during pregnancy in multiple sclerosis. Assay used: immunoSEQ multiplex PCR; TCRdb lists only in-frame clones, some missing. Of roughly 61,000 clones in the sample, about 94% were seen once. Sequencing used CD8+ T cells from peripheral blood mononuclear cells, obtained after pregnancy. All receptors come from a female donor with multiple sclerosis, enrolled in a pregnancy study. Each CDR3 is given with its conserved first and last residue. The D gene is left open where the match is weak. Expanded clones are given a class, and other clones once, few, many or no size at all.

v_gene	abundance	j_gene	d_gene	CDR3aa	CDR3nt
TRBV28	NA	TRBJ1-1	NA	CASSFAFVRGRTEAFF	TGTGCCAGCAGCTTTGCCTTCGTCCGGGGAAGGACTGAAGCTTTCTTT
TRBV4-3	NA	TRBJ2-7	NA	CASSQQPRAYEQYF	TGCGCCAGCAGCCAACAGCCCAGGGCCTACGAGCAGTACTTC
TRBV27	NA	TRBJ2-1	NA	CASQGGAGTHNEQFF	TGTGCCAGCCAGGGGGGCGCGGGTACTCACAATGAGCAGTTCTTC
TRBV9	once	TRBJ1-4	TRBD1	CASSVGGSRGQEKLFF	TGTGCCAGCAGCGTAGGAGGGAGCAGGGGGCAAGAAAAACTGTTTTTT
TRBV7-9	NA	TRBJ1-1	NA	CASSPRDRPNTEAFF	TGTGCCAGCAGCCCCCGGGATCGGCCGAACACTGAAGCTTTCTTT
TRBV19	NA	TRBJ2-7	TRBD1	CASSPGQGGFYEQYF	TGTGCCAGTAGTCCGGGACAGGGTGGTTTCTACGAGCAGTACTTC
TRBV15	NA	TRBJ2-3	NA	CATSTGARPPPDTQYF	TGTGCCACCAGTACAGGAGCTAGGCCCCCCCCCGATACGCAGTATTTT
TRBV4-1	few	TRBJ1-1	NA	CASSQDGAGRNTEAFF	TGCGCCAGCAGCCAAGATGGGGCGGGGCGGAACACTGAAGCTTTCTTT
TRBV2	NA	TRBJ2-7	TRBD2	CASIGRGTSGSGQYF	TGTGCCAGCATCGGTAGGGGGACTAGCGGGAGCGGGCAGTACTTC
TRBV14	NA	TRBJ2-7	TRBD1	CASSHRGTASYEQYF	TGTGCCAGCAGCCATCGTGGGACAGCCTCCTACGAGCAGTACTTC
TRBV7-3	NA	TRBJ2-7	NA	CASSPWGGSSYEQYF	TGTGCCAGCAGCCCCTGGGGTGGGAGCTCCTACGAGCAGTACTTC
TRBV11-2	NA	TRBJ2-2	TRBD1	CASSLGRGTVGGELFF	TGTGCCAGCAGCTTAGGGCGTGGGACAGTTGGTGGGGAGCTGTTTTTT
TRBV5-1	NA	TRBJ2-5	TRBD1	CASSLVGVLRTGTQGSETQYF	TGCGCCAGCAGCTTGGTAGGGGTATTGAGGACAGGAACCCAAGGCTCAGAGACCCAGTACTTC
TRBV27	once	TRBJ2-4	TRBD1	CASILGGDRGFLAKNIQYF	TGTGCCAGCATTCTCGGCGGGGACAGGGGATTTCTAGCCAAAAACATTCAGTACTTC
TRBV7-9	NA	TRBJ1-1	NA	CASSRVEGGTEAFF	TGTGCCAGCAGCCGGGTGGAGGGAGGGACTGAAGCTTTCTTT
TRBV7-9	NA	TRBJ2-6	NA	CASSLSPTGSGANVLTF	TGTGCCAGCAGCTTATCCCCAACAGGGTCAGGGGCCAACGTCCTGACTTTC
TRBV4-1	NA	TRBJ1-2	TRBD1	CASSQGAGGNYGYTF	TGCGCCAGCAGCCAAGGAGCAGGGGGTAACTATGGCTACACCTTC
TRBV5-4	NA	TRBJ2-7	NA	CASSGDRPEGGQYF	TGTGCCAGCAGCGGCGACAGGCCGGAAGGAGGGCAGTACTTC
TRBV5-4	NA	TRBJ2-7	TRBD2	CASSQASGSSYEQYF	TGTGCCAGCAGCCAAGCTAGCGGGAGCTCCTACGAGCAGTACTTC
TRBV2	NA	TRBJ2-3	TRBD2	CASSEKAGGPLTDTQYF	TGTGCCAGCAGTGAAAAAGCGGGAGGACCTCTCACAGATACGCAGTATTTT
TRBV27	NA	TRBJ2-5	NA	CASSLGQTIQETQYF	TGTGCCAGCAGTTTAGGACAAACCATACAAGAGACCCAGTACTTC
TRBV15	NA	TRBJ1-2	TRBD1	CATSRTGRNYGYTF	TGTGCCACCAGCAGGACAGGGCGAAACTATGGCTACACCTTC
TRBV28	NA	TRBJ1-1	NA	CASTPLTNTEAFF	TGTGCCAGCACCCCACTAACGAACACTGAAGCTTTCTTT
TRBV30	NA	TRBJ2-7	TRBD1	CAWSVGGPPGEQYF	TGTGCCTGGAGTGTAGGGGGCCCCCCAGGCGAGCAGTACTTC
TRBV27	NA	TRBJ2-5	TRBD2	CASSPGTSLETQYF	TGTGCCAGCAGTCCGGGGACTAGTCTGGAGACCCAGTACTTC
TRBV6-1	NA	TRBJ2-1	NA	CASSEWTGPVSSYNEQFF	TGTGCCAGCAGTGAATGGACTGGCCCCGTTAGCTCCTACAATGAGCAGTTCTTC
TRBV11-2	NA	TRBJ1-1	NA	CASSLAVGQTTEAFF	TGTGCCAGCAGCTTAGCCGTTGGACAGACCACTGAAGCTTTCTTT
TRBV6-1	once	TRBJ1-1	NA	CASSGQGDTEAFF	TGTGCCAGCAGTGGGCAGGGTGACACTGAAGCTTTCTTT
TRBV2	NA	TRBJ2-7	TRBD2	CASRGLAGGPQTYEQYF	TGTGCCAGCCGGGGACTAGCGGGAGGGCCCCAAACCTACGAGCAGTACTTC
TRBV27	NA	TRBJ1-4	TRBD1	CASSPGGLSEKLFF	TGTGCCAGCAGCCCAGGGGGATTAAGTGAAAAACTGTTTTTT
TRBV5-1	once	TRBJ2-1	NA	CASTEDNEQFF	TGCGCCAGCACGGAGGACAATGAGCAGTTCTTC
TRBV4-1	NA	TRBJ1-2	NA	CASSLSQRANYGYTF	TGCGCCAGCAGCCTATCACAGAGAGCTAACTATGGCTACACCTTC
TRBV10-3	NA	TRBJ2-4	NA	CAISESTGTSKNIQYF	TGTGCCATCAGTGAGTCAACGGGGACTTCCAAAAACATTCAGTACTTC
TRBV30	NA	TRBJ1-1	NA	CAWTPQGNTEAFF	TGTGCCTGGACCCCACAGGGAAACACTGAAGCTTTCTTT
TRBV19	NA	TRBJ2-7	NA	CASSYAGQDYEQYF	TGTGCCAGTAGCTACGCGGGGCAGGATTACGAGCAGTACTTC
TRBV7-9	NA	TRBJ2-4	NA	CASSPPRGLAKNIQYF	TGTGCCAGCAGCCCGCCTCGGGGACTAGCCAAAAACATTCAGTACTTC
TRBV7-9	NA	TRBJ2-2	TRBD2	CASSPVLAANTGELFF	TGTGCCAGCAGCCCCGTACTAGCGGCGAACACCGGGGAGCTGTTTTTT
TRBV15	NA	TRBJ2-1	TRBD2	CATSPPSGSNEQFF	TGTGCCACCAGCCCTCCTAGCGGGAGTAATGAGCAGTTCTTC
TRBV30	NA	TRBJ2-7	TRBD1	CAWSVLDRGRSYEQYF	TGTGCCTGGAGTGTACTGGACAGGGGGAGATCCTACGAGCAGTACTTC
TRBV9	NA	TRBJ2-3	NA	CASTPSNQGWTDTQYF	TGTGCCAGCACTCCATCAAACCAGGGGTGGACAGATACGCAGTATTTT
TRBV6-5	NA	TRBJ1-1	NA	CASSVEGVNTEAFF	TGTGCCAGCAGTGTGGAGGGTGTGAACACTGAAGCTTTCTTT
TRBV27	NA	TRBJ1-5	NA	CASSLSTGVVGQPQHF	TGTGCCAGCAGTTTATCTACAGGTGTCGTGGGACAGCCCCAGCATTTT
TRBV5-1	NA	TRBJ2-1	TRBD1	CASSPEPGQGSYNEQFF	TGCGCCAGCAGCCCCGAACCCGGACAGGGCTCCTACAATGAGCAGTTCTTC
TRBV30	NA	TRBJ2-7	NA	CAWSGEGEQYF	TGTGCCTGGAGTGGTGAGGGAGAGCAGTACTTC
TRBV7-9	NA	TRBJ2-7	NA	CASSLGQGSRDEQYF	TGTGCCAGCAGCTTAGGGCAGGGAAGTAGAGACGAGCAGTACTTC
TRBV10-3	once	TRBJ2-3	TRBD2	CAISLVRESDTQYF	TGTGCCATCTCCCTCGTGCGGGAGTCAGATACGCAGTATTTT
TRBV27	NA	TRBJ1-5	TRBD1	CASSYRGGQPQHF	TGTGCCAGCAGTTACAGGGGGGGTCAGCCCCAGCATTTT
TRBV28	NA	TRBJ2-5	TRBD2	CASSRTSGYETQYF	TGTGCCAGCAGTCGGACTAGCGGGTATGAGACCCAGTACTTC
TRBV7-9	NA	TRBJ1-1	TRBD1	CASSLDRGTEAFF	TGTGCCAGCAGCTTGGACAGGGGGACTGAAGCTTTCTTT
TRBV6-1	NA	TRBJ2-3	NA	CASTEEGAYGDTQYF	TGTGCCAGCACCGAAGAGGGAGCCTACGGTGATACGCAGTATTTT
TRBV9	NA	TRBJ2-7	NA	CASSVAGKGPYEQYF	TGTGCCAGCAGCGTAGCGGGGAAAGGGCCCTACGAGCAGTACTTC
TRBV9	once	TRBJ2-3	NA	CASSVGGRGTDTQYF	TGTGCCAGCAGCGTAGGTGGGAGGGGGACAGATACGCAGTATTTT
TRBV30	once	TRBJ2-5	TRBD1	CAWSHGTGGQETQYF	TGTGCCTGGAGTCACGGGACAGGGGGCCAAGAGACCCAGTACTTC
TRBV4-1	NA	TRBJ1-5	NA	CASSQVSGTVGQPQHF	TGCGCCAGCAGCCAAGTCTCCGGTACGGTCGGTCAGCCCCAGCATTTT
TRBV6-5	NA	TRBJ2-1	TRBD2	CASSAQREGLHEQFF	TGTGCCAGCAGCGCCCAGCGGGAGGGCCTCCATGAGCAGTTCTTC
TRBV19	once	TRBJ2-1	NA	CASSPAGAGEQFF	TGTGCCAGTAGTCCGGCGGGCGCGGGTGAGCAGTTCTTC